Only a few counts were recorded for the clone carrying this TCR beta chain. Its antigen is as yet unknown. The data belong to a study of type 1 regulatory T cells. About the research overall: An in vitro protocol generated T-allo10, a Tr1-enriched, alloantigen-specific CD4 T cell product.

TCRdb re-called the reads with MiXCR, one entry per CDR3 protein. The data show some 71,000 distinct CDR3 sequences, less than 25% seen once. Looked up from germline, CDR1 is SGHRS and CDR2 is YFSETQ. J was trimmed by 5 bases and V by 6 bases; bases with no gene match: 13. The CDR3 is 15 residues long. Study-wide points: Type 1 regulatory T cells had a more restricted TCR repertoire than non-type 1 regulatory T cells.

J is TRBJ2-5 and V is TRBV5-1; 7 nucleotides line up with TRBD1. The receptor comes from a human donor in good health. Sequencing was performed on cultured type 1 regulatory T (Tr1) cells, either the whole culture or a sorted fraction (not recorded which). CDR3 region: CASTPGGQVRETQYF. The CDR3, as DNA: TGCGCCAGCACACCCGGCGGACAGGTCCGCGAGACCCAGTACTTC.